Below, 29 T cell receptor beta chains from the same sample are listed, as sequenced in a study of blood T cell repertoires in COVID-19. Clones were read by immunoSEQ multiplex PCR, and TCRdb kept only the in-frame ones, dropping some. The table has over 65,000 clones, about 80% seen once; the top ten hold more than 10%. Sequenced sample: peripheral blood. All receptors come from a middle-aged woman with active or convalescent COVID-19.

This clone was seen only once. V gene TRBV5-5 combines with J gene TRBJ1-3; maybe TRBD1 (5 bases). The CDR3 covers 16 residues. Trimming left V 4 bases short and J 0 bases short, with 14 bases between. The germline V gene encodes CDR1 SGHKS and CDR2 YYEKEE (reference sequence). CDR3 region: CASSRGWSSSGNTIYF. The CDR3 DNA reads as TGTGCCAGCAGCCGGGGGTGGAGTTCCTCTGGAAACACCATATATTTT. Supplemented by reference TRBV5-5 and TRBJ1-3, the full variable domain reads DAGVTQSPTHLIKTRGQQVTLRCSPISGHKSVSWYQQVLGQGPQFIFQYYEKEERGRGNFPDRFSARQFPNYSSELNVNALLLGDSALYLCASSRGWSSSGNTIYFGEGSWLTVV.

The V and J genes are TRBV7-2 and TRBJ2-7; 11 positions match TRBD1. The CDR3 runs to 14 residues. CDR1 and CDR2 from the germline V gene are SGHTA and FQGNSA. V trimming: 4 bases; J trimming: 4 bases; junction bases outside the gene matches: 3. For the CDR3, the DNA is TGTGCCAGCAGCTCCGGGACAGGGGGTTACGAGCAGTACTTC. Its protein is CASSSGTGGYEQYF.

This chain joins TRBV18 and TRBJ1-1, with D tentatively TRBD1 (5 bases). The CDR3 extends over 13 amino acids. V was shortened by 6 bases and J by 4 bases, with 12 bases between the two germline ends. CDR1 and CDR2 (germline): KGHSH, LQKENI. Here the CDR3 reads CASSGGGRTEAFF. DNA of the CDR3: TGTGCCAGCTCGGGGGGGGGTCGCACTGAAGCTTTCTTT.

The V call is TRBV24-1, the J call TRBJ2-1; 9 nucleotides agree with TRBD1. V was clipped by 2 bases and J by 7 bases; unmatched bases: 5. CDR1 and CDR2 from the germline V gene are KGHDR and SFDVKD. The CDR3 is 15 residues long. This CDR3 is CATSDYTGGWNEQFF. Here the CDR3 DNA reads TGTGCCACCAGTGATTATACAGGGGGCTGGAATGAGCAGTTCTTC.

The table lists this clone with a count of one. This chain uses TRBV24-1 with TRBJ2-5, with D tentatively TRBD2 (7 bases). Germline CDR1 KGHDR, CDR2 SFDVKD. The ends were cut back, 1 base at V and 0 bases at J, with 11 bases in the middle. This CDR3 has 16 residues. The CDR3: CATSDLTGRDQETQYF. The CDR3 region has the DNA TGTGCCACCAGTGATTTAACAGGGAGGGACCAAGAGACCCAGTACTTC.

The rearrangement uses TRBV7-9 and TRBJ2-7, with TRBD2 as a possible D gene (6 bases). There are 13 residues in the CDR3. With 6 bases removed from V and 1 base from J, the gap between germline ends came to 10 bases. Germline CDR1 reads SEHNR; CDR2 reads FQNEAQ (reference sequence). The CDR3 is CASSGGASYEQYF. CDR3 nucleotides: TGTGCCAGCAGTGGCGGGGCGTCCTACGAGCAGTACTTC.

The chain recombines TRBV10-2 with TRBJ2-2; D call uncertain. V lost 7 bases, J lost 0 bases, and 6 bases lay in between. The CDR3 loop spans 13 amino acids. In germline, CDR1 is WSHSY, CDR2 SAAADI. The CDR3 bases are TGCGCCAGCACCCTCGCGAACACCGGGGAGCTGTTTTTT. Its protein product is CASTLANTGELFF.

The chain employs TRBV7-9 and TRBJ2-7; 8 bases fit TRBD1. The CDR3 is 15 amino acids. Germline CDR1 SEHNR, CDR2 FQNEAQ (reference sequence). With 5 bases clipped from V and 0 bases from J, the junction kept 6 bases outside the gene matches. CDR3 bases: TGTGCCAGCAGCCCAGGGGGCGGAAGCTCCTACGAGCAGTACTTC. It translates to CASSPGGGSSYEQYF. Combining the CDR3 with reference TRBV7-9 and TRBJ2-7 gives the whole variable domain DTGVSQNPRHKITKRGQNVTFRCDPISEHNRLYWYRQTLGQGPEFLTYFQNEAQLEKSRLLSDRFSAERPKGSFSTLEIQRTEQGDSAMYLCASSPGGGSSYEQYFGPGTRLTVT.

The chain carries TRBV5-1 and TRBJ2-5; D possibly corresponds to TRBD1 (5 bases). Germline lookup yields CDR1 SGHRS and CDR2 YFSETQ. Deletions cut 7 bases from V and 1 base from J, with 14 bases between. CDR3 size: 14 residues. The CDR3 protein is CASRGDSSQETQYF. The CDR3 nucleotides read TGCGCCAGCCGAGGAGACAGTAGCCAAGAGACCCAGTACTTC.

V is TRBV11-3 and J is TRBJ1-6; no definite D call. The germline V gene encodes CDR1 SGHNT and CDR2 YENEEA. The CDR3 has 15 residues. V was shortened by 5 bases and J by 5 bases, with 13 bases between the two germline ends. CDR3 amino acids: CASSARLGNNSPLHF. In DNA form, the CDR3 reads TGTGCCAGCAGCGCGCGGTTGGGTAATAATTCACCCCTCCACTTT.

The gene calls are TRBV7-2 and TRBJ1-2, with D perhaps matching TRBD1 (6 bases). The V gene lost 4 bases and the J gene lost 2 bases, with 11 bases spanning the gap. Looked up from germline, CDR1 is SGHTA and CDR2 is FQGNSA. This CDR3 is built from 14 residues. The CDR3 region is CASSSLGQNYGYTF. The CDR3 nucleotides are TGTGCCAGCAGCTCCCTCGGACAGAACTATGGCTACACCTTC.

The chain recombines TRBV4-2 with TRBJ2-7; D is uncertain. The CDR3 totals 14 residues. V was clipped by 1 base and J by 6 bases, with 13 bases between them. Germline CDR1 reads LGHNA; CDR2 reads YNFKEQ. In DNA form, the CDR3 reads TGTGCCAGCAGCCAAGGATGGGCGTCCGGCGAGCAGTACTTC. Protein sequence: CASSQGWASGEQYF.

The V call is TRBV6-5, the J call TRBJ2-7; 8 bases line up with TRBD2. The CDR3 runs to 15 residues. Germline V gives CDR1 MNHEY, CDR2 SVGAGI. The V and J ends lost 2 bases and 6 bases, in that order; junction bases with no gene match: 9. In DNA, the CDR3 is TGTGCCAGCAGTTACGCCTCGGGACTAGTTGGCGAGCAGTACTTC. Its translation is CASSYASGLVGEQYF.

This sequence joins TRBV6-2 or TRBV6-3 and TRBJ2-2; maybe TRBD2 (5 bases). The CDR3 has 14 residues. CDR1 and CDR2 from the germline V gene are MNHEY and SVGEGT. V dropped 0 bases and J dropped 6 bases, with 8 bases sitting between them. The CDR3 nucleotides are TGTGCCAGCAGTTACTCGAGGAGGTCCGGGGAGCTGTTTTTT. Translation: CASSYSRRSGELFF.

The CDR3 region is CASSPPGPGANEKLFF. DNA of the CDR3: TGTGCCAGCAGTCCACCGGGCCCGGGGGCTAATGAAAAACTGTTTTTT. This chain uses TRBV28 with TRBJ1-4; TRBD1 is a possible D gene (5 bases). Germline V gene lookup returns CDR1 MDHEN and CDR2 SYDVKM. There are 16 residues in the CDR3. V gave up 5 bases and J gave up 3 bases, with 16 bases separating them.

The V gene is TRBV10-3, the J gene TRBJ2-1, with 8 positions matching TRBD2. V dropped 2 bases and J dropped 1; count of bases not matched to a gene: 13. The germline V gene encodes CDR1 ENHRY and CDR2 SYGVKD. The CDR3 contains 19 residues. Here the CDR3 DNA reads TGTGCCATCAGTGAGACGAGAAGCGGGAGCGGGTGGTCCTACAATGAGCAGTTCTTC. Encoded protein: CAISETRSGSGWSYNEQFF.

The V gene is TRBV11-1, the J gene TRBJ1-5; possibly TRBD1 for D (5 bases). The V end was cut by 5 bases, the J end by 4 bases, with 15 bases between. The CDR3 loop spans 15 amino acids. Per the germline V gene, CDR1 is SGHAT and CDR2 is FQDESV (reference sequence). The CDR3 sequence is CASSRGEGKNQPQHF. The CDR3, as DNA: TGTGCCAGCAGCCGAGGGGAGGGTAAGAATCAGCCCCAGCATTTT. Full variable domain (rest looked up from reference TRBV11-1 and TRBJ1-5): EAEVAQSPRYKITEKSQAVAFWCDPISGHATLYWYRQILGQGPELLVQFQDESVVDDSQLPKDRFSAERLKGVDSTLKIQPAELGDSAMYLCASSRGEGKNQPQHFGDGTRLSIL.

The genes are TRBV7-9 and TRBJ1-6; a possible D gene is TRBD1 (6 bases). V shed 4 bases and J shed 4 bases, with 8 bases lying between them. The CDR3 consists of 14 residues. Germline CDR1 and CDR2: SEHNR and FQNEAQ (reference sequence). CDR3 bases: TGTGCCAGCAGCTCAACAGGGTATAATTCACCCCTCCACTTT. It specifies CASSSTGYNSPLHF.

The chain combines TRBV3-1 (or the pseudogene TRBV3-2) with TRBJ2-1; D is unresolved. Between the trimmed V and J ends, which lost 7 bases and 8 bases, there was a span of 18 bases. Germline assignment: CDR1 LGHDT and CDR2 YNNKEL (reference sequence). This CDR3 spans 14 amino acids. CDR3 DNA sequence: TGTGCCAGCACTCTAAGAAGCCGCGGTTATGAGCAGTTCTTC. Protein sequence: CASTLRSRGYEQFF.

The chain recombines TRBV12-3 or TRBV12-4 with TRBJ2-7; 8 bases map to TRBD1. J was trimmed by 6 bases and V by 3 bases; bases with no gene match: 4. This CDR3 is built from 13 residues. The CDR3 loop is CASSFPDRGEQYF. The CDR3 DNA reads TGTGCCAGCAGTTTCCCCGACAGGGGCGAGCAGTACTTC.

The chain uses TRBV7-3 and TRBJ2-2; the D gene is possibly TRBD1 (6 bases). The CDR3 has 13 amino acids. Germline loops: CDR1 SGHTA, CDR2 FQGTGA. V lost 3 bases to trimming and J lost 6 bases, with 8 bases between them. Here the CDR3 reads CASSFQGSGELFF. DNA of the CDR3: TGTGCCAGCAGCTTTCAGGGGTCCGGGGAGCTGTTTTTT. Complete variable domain (other parts from reference TRBV7-3 and TRBJ2-2): GAGVSQTPSNKVTEKGKYVELRCDPISGHTALYWYRQSLGQGPEFLIYFQGTGAADDSGLPNDRFFAVRPEGSVSTLKIQRTERGDSAVYLCASSFQGSGELFFGEGSRLTVL.

The chain employs TRBV29-1 and TRBJ2-2; maybe TRBD2 (7 bases). The CDR3 runs 13 residues. The germline V gene encodes CDR1 SQVTM and CDR2 ANQGSEA. V shed 3 bases and J shed 5 bases, with 10 bases lying between them. The CDR3 is CSVDRGGTGELFF. CDR3 DNA: TGCAGCGTTGATAGGGGGGGGACCGGGGAGCTGTTTTTT.

As DNA, the CDR3 is TGTGCCAGCAGCCCCCGGCTAGCAGACAATAATGAGCAGTTCTTC. It translates to CASSPRLADNNEQFF. The J gene is TRBJ2-1, the V gene TRBV11-2; tentative D call: TRBD2 (5 bases). The CDR3 spans 15 residues. Trimming took off 5 bases at V and 7 bases at J, with 18 bases between the two ends. Germline CDR1 SGHAT, CDR2 FQNNGV.

This chain joins TRBV9 and TRBJ2-1; 8 bases align to TRBD2. The CDR3 runs to 16 residues. CDR1 is SGDLS, CDR2 YYNGEE, per germline. The V and J ends lost 4 bases and 6 bases, in that order; junction bases with no gene match: 12. CDR3 residues: CASSPSYGLAPNEQFF. DNA of the CDR3: TGTGCCAGCAGCCCAAGTTATGGACTAGCTCCCAATGAGCAGTTCTTC.

This chain joins TRBV19 and TRBJ1-5; the D gene is possibly TRBD1 (5 bases). Germline-derived CDR1 and CDR2 are LNHDA and SQIVND (reference sequence). V was pared by 7 bases and J by 6 bases, with 16 bases between. CDR3 length: 14 residues. In DNA form, the CDR3 reads TGTGCCAGTACCTCCACAGGTTTCAGTCAGCCCCAGCATTTT. Its protein is CASTSTGFSQPQHF.

This clone showed up just once. This rearrangement joins TRBV3-1 (or the pseudogene TRBV3-2) to TRBJ2-7; TRBD1 matches 8 bases. The trim removed 4 bases at V and 4 bases at J, leaving 6 bases unmatched. Germline lookup yields CDR1 LGHDT and CDR2 YNNKEL (reference sequence). The CDR3 consists of 14 residues. The CDR3, as DNA: TGTGCCAGCAGCCCGAGACAGGGGATTTACGAGCAGTACTTC. This sequence encodes CASSPRQGIYEQYF.

About this clone: The same CDR3 is also encoded by other DNA sequences in this sample. V usage is TRBV5-1 and J usage is TRBJ2-1, with D uncertain. Germline CDR1 is SGHRS and CDR2 is YFSETQ. This CDR3 spans 14 amino acids. The ends were cut back, 0 bases at V and 4 bases at J, with 8 bases in the middle. CDR3 nucleotides: TGCGCCAGCAGCTTGGCCGGGTCTTACAATGAGCAGTTCTTC. Protein sequence: CASSLAGSYNEQFF.

The gene calls are TRBV5-1 and TRBJ1-2; a weak D match, TRBD1 (6 bases). V lost 0 bases to trimming and J lost 6 bases, with 9 bases between them. CDR3 length equals 13 residues. CDR1 is SGHRS and CDR2 is YFSETQ in the germline V gene. CDR3 protein: CASSLAPGDGYTF. CDR3 in DNA: TGCGCCAGCAGCTTGGCCCCAGGGGATGGCTACACCTTC.

The rearrangement uses TRBV6-2 or TRBV6-3 and TRBJ1-5; possible D gene TRBD1, 5 bases. The CDR3 runs to 13 residues. The germline V and J ends were trimmed by 5 bases and 4 bases, with 9 bases remaining between them. The V gene's germline CDR1 is MNHEY and CDR2 SVGEGT. The CDR3 sequence is CASSSQGNQPQHF. The CDR3 nucleotides are TGTGCCAGCAGTAGCCAGGGAAATCAGCCCCAGCATTTT.